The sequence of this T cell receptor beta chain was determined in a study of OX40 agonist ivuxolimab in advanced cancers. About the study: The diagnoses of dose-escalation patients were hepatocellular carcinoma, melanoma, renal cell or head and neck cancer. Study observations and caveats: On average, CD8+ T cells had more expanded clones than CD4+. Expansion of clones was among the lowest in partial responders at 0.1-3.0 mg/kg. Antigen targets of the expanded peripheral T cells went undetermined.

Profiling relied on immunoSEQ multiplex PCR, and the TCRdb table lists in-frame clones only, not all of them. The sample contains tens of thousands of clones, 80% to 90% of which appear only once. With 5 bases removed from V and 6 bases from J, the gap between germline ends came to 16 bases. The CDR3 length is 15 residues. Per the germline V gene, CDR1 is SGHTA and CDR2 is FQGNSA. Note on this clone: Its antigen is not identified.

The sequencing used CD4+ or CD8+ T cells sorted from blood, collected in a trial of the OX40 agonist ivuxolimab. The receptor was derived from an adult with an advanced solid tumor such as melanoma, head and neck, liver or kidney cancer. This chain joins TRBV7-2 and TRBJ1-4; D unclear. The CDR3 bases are TGTGCCAGCAGCCTTCGGTCCGGAGTCGATGAAAAACTGTTTTTT. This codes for CASSLRSGVDEKLFF.